This T cell receptor (beta chain) is drawn from a study of blood T cell repertoires in COVID-19 (dated by TCRdb to about 2020). With regard to the full study: Samples covering the acute and convalescent phases of COVID-19 were provided by collaborators in the United States, Italy and Spain. Samples came from the ongoing ImmuneRACE study (first 160 participants) plus 1,254 subjects from 6 global collaborators. Where available, HLA class I and class II types were obtained from metadata supplied by the sample provider rather than from assay-based typing. The sample metadata nearly always contained a de-identified subject ID, COVID-19 status, age in years and sex. The material from the prospective study consisted of cDNA or gDNA derived from T cells, B-cell-depleted T cells, or PBMCs. Subjects who had been exposed to COVID-19, were actively infected with it, or had recovered from it provided the deeply sampled blood TCRbeta repertoires that made up the dataset. A freely available public database, intended as a resource for researchers studying the immune response to SARS-CoV-2, is where the repertoires were released.

As for this clone: What this receptor recognizes is not known. Per-base quality was not reported, and no clone a single base away is much larger than it.

CDR1 and CDR2, per the germline V gene, are SGHNT and YENEEA. Trimming costs V 4 bases and J 1 base, and their ends lie 7 bases apart. From its cysteine to its phenylalanine, the CDR3 spans 13 amino acids. This entry keeps only the CDR3 DNA: 39 bases, framed from base 1. The collaborating institutions used their own protocols to collect whole blood in K2EDTA tubes. For TCRbeta analysis, collaborators shipped samples as frozen whole blood, isolated PBMCs, or DNA extracted from either of those sample types. The immunoSEQ Assay, a bias-controlled multiplex PCR, was used to amplify TCRbeta CDR3 regions from genomic DNA. As for how the authors treated the data: The number of nucleated cells in each sample was estimated by amplification of reference gene primers within the assay. To quantify the absolute abundance of each unique TCRbeta CDR3 rearrangement, sequence reads were collapsed and filtered. For each sample, productive Simpson clonality was calculated as the square root of Simpson's diversity index across productive rearrangements. This is the immuneACCESS table as TCRdb keeps it, with only in-frame sequences that have V and J called. A part of the clones is gone; compared with another copy, unresolved V genes explain less than half, and the rest is unexplained. D and trimming were read from the DNA, whereas the V and J calls and clone size are those reported in that table. The sample profile shows 50,000 to 85,000 clones; about 89% of them were found once. The ten largest clonotypes hold approximately 7.9% of the sample.

Findings and caveats that apply to the study as a whole: How much clinical and demographic metadata was included differed by source and by participant, and the metadata was provided uncurated.

This TCR was recovered from a human donor in a cohort sampled during active COVID-19. Sequenced: peripheral blood. The rearranged chain carries TRBV11-3 and TRBJ1-1, and possibly TRBD1, on 5 matching bases. Read as DNA, the sequence is TGTGCCAGCAGCTCGGGGGGGAACACTGAAGCTTTCTTT. Its translation is CASSSGGNTEAFF.